The subject of this entry is one T cell receptor beta chain. Its antigen is still unknown. TEMRA cells were FACS-enriched, with CD8+ and CD4+ T cells isolated negatively. An amount of RNA that ranged from about 0.45 to 1 ug was reverse transcribed with random hexamers. The TCR beta CDR3 was amplified by immunoSEQ multiplex PCR across 54 Vbeta, 13 Jbeta. Via MiXCR, TCRdb re-called the immunoSEQ multiplex PCR reads, giving one row per CDR3 protein. This sample carries 200,000 or so distinct CDR3 sequences, 85% to 95% of them seen once, and the ten largest clones take around 0.15%. These data originate in a study of CD8 T cells in Susac syndrome. Study findings and constraints: The total CD8+ repertoires yielded 15 to 20 Susac-specific public clones and the CD8+ TEMRA repertoires yielded about five. The study found that Susac CD8+ clonal expansion peaked in TEMRA cells and active patients.

CDR1 SGDLS and CDR2 YYNGEE come from the germline V gene. J gave up 0 bases and V 6 bases, and 12 bases lay outside the gene matches. The CDR3 sequence is 18 residues long. The sample taken for sequencing was CD8+ T cells from PBMCs. This clonotype was sampled from a human donor with Susac syndrome. V and J are TRBV9 and TRBJ2-3, with 11 positions matching TRBD2. The CDR3, as DNA: TGTGCCAGCAACTTGACTAGCGGGGCCGAGGAAAGCACAGATACGCAGTATTTT. Its translation: CASNLTSGAEESTDTQYF.